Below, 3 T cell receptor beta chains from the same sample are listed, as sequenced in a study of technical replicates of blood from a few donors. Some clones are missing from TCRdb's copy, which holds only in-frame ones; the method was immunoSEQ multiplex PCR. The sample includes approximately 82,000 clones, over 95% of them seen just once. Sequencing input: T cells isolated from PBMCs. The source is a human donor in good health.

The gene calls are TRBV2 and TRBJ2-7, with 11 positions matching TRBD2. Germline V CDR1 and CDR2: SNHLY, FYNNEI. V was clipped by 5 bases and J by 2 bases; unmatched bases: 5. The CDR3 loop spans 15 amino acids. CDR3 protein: CASSPLAGGTYEQYF. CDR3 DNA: TGTGCCAGCAGTCCTCTAGCGGGAGGAACCTACGAGCAGTACTTC.

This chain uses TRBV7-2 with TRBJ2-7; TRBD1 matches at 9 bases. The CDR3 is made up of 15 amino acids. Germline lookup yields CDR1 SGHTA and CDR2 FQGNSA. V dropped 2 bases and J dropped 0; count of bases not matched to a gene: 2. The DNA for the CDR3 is TGTGCCAGCAGCTTAACGGGACAGGGCTCCTACGAGCAGTACTTC. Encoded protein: CASSLTGQGSYEQYF. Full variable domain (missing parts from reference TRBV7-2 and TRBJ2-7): GAGVSQSPSNKVTEKGKDVELRCDPISGHTALYWYRQSLGQGLEFLIYFQGNSAPDKSGLPSDRFSAERTGGSVSTLTIQRTQQEDSAVYLCASSLTGQGSYEQYFGPGTRLTVT.

CDR3 DNA: TGTGCCAGCAGTGAAAGTCGACTAGCGGGGGCCTACAATGAGCAGTTCTTC. This encodes CASSESRLAGAYNEQFF. The V call is TRBV2, the J call TRBJ2-1; TRBD2 aligns across 12 bases. V lost 2 bases, J lost 2 bases, and 4 bases stayed unmatched. This CDR3 spans 17 amino acids. CDR1 is SNHLY, CDR2 FYNNEI, per germline.